This T cell receptor beta chain comes out of a study of blood T cell repertoires in COVID-19. Turning to the study itself: Sites across the United States, Italy and Spain contributed samples from acute and convalescent COVID-19.

Authors' analysis steps: Estimation of nucleated cell counts was performed using reference gene primer amplification. The data were produced by immunoSEQ multiplex PCR, yet TCRdb's version contains in-frame clones alone and is incomplete. V, J and clone size reflect that table, while D and trimming were determined from the DNA. Here the sample spans 300,000 to 350,000 clones, roughly 88% being singletons. Seattle patient enrollment occurred during active infection, with longitudinal follow-up thereafter. J gave up 2 bases and V 9 bases, and 3 bases lay outside the gene matches. The CDR3 extends over 13 amino acids. Germline V lookup: CDR1 WSHSY, CDR2 SAAADI.

The TCR was taken from a woman between 25 and 40 years old with COVID-19, enrolled during active disease. This chain joins TRBV10-2 and TRBJ2-1; 8 bases fit TRBD2. Source material: peripheral blood. The CDR3 region is CASSGAAYNEQFF. The CDR3 DNA follows: TGCGCCAGTAGCGGGGCCGCCTACAATGAGCAGTTCTTC.